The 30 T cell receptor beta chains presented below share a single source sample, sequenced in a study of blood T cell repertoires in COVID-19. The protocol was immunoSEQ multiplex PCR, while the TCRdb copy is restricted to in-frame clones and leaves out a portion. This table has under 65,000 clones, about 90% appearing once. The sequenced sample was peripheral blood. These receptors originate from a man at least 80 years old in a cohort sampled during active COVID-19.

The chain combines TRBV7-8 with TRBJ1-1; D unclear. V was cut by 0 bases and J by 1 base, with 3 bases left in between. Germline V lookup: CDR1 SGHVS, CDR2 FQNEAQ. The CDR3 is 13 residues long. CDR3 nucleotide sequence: TGTGCCAGCAGCTTAGCCCGGAACACTGAAGCTTTCTTT. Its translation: CASSLARNTEAFF. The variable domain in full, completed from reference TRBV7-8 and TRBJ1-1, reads GAGVSQSPRYKVAKRGQDVALRCDPISGHVSLFWYQQALGQGPEFLTYFQNEAQLDKSGLPSDRFFAERPEGSVSTLKIQRTQQEDSAVYLCASSLARNTEAFFGQGTRLTVV.

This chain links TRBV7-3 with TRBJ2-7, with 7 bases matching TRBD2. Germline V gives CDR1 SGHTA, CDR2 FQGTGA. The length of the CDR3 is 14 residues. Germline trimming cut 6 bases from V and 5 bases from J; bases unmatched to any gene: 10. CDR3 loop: CASSRGDPPHEQYF. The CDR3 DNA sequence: TGTGCCAGCAGTCGGGGGGACCCCCCCCACGAGCAGTACTTC. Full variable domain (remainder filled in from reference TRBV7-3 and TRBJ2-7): GAGVSQTPSNKVTEKGKYVELRCDPISGHTALYWYRQSLGQGPEFLIYFQGTGAADDSGLPNDRFFAVRPEGSVSTLKIQRTERGDSAVYLCASSRGDPPHEQYFGPGTRLTVT.

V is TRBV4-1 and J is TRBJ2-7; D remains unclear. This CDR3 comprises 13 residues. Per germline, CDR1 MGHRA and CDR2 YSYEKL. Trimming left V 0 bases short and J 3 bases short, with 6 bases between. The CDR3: CASSQESGYEQYF. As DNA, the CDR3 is TGCGCCAGCAGCCAAGAGAGTGGCTACGAGCAGTACTTC.

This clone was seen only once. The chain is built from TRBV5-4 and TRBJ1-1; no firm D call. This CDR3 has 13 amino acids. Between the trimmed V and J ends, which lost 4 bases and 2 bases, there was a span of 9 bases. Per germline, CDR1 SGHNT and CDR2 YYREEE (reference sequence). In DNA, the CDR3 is TGTGCCAGCAGCCACGACTCTAACACTGAAGCTTTCTTT. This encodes CASSHDSNTEAFF.

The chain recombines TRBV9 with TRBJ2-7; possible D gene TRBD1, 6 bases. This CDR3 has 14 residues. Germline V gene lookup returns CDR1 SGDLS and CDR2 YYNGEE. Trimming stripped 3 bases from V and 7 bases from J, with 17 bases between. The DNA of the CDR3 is TGTGCCAGCAGCGCCCAACTGGGGGCGGGTGAGCAGTACTTC. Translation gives CASSAQLGAGEQYF.

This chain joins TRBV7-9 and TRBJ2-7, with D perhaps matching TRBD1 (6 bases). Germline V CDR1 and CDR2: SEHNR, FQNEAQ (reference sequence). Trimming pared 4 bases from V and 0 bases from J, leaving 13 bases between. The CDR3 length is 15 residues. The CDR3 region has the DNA TGTGCCAGCAGCTCCCAAGGGGGTAGCTCCTACGAGCAGTACTTC. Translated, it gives CASSSQGGSSYEQYF.

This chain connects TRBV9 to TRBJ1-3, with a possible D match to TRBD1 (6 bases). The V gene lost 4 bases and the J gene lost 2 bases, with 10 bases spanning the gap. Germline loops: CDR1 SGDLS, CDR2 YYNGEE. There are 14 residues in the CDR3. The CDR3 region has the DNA TGTGCCAGCAGCTTGGGGGGGCCTGGAAACACCATATATTTT. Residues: CASSLGGPGNTIYF.

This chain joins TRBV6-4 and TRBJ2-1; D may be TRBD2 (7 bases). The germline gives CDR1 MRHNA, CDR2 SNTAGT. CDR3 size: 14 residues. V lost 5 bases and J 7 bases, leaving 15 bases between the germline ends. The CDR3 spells CASSSGGAGNEQFF. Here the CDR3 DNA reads TGTGCCAGCAGTTCGGGGGGCGCAGGGAATGAGCAGTTCTTC.

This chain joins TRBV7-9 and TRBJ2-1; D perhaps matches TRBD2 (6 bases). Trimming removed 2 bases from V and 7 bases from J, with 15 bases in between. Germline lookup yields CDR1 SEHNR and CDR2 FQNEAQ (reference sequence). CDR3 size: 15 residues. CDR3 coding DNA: TGTGCCAGCAGCTTATTTTCGGGAGATGGTAATGAGCAGTTCTTC. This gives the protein CASSLFSGDGNEQFF.

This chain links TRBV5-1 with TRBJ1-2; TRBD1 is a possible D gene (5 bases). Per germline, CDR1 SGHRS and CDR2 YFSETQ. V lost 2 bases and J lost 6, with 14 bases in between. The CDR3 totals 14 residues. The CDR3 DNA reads TGCGCCAGCAGCTTCGGCAGGGCGAAGCATGGCTACACCTTC. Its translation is CASSFGRAKHGYTF.

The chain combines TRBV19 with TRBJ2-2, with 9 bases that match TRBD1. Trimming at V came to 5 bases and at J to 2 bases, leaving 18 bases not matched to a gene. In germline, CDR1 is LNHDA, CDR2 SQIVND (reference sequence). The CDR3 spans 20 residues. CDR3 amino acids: CASSLNMRRRDRDNTGELFF. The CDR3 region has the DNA TGTGCCAGTAGTCTCAACATGCGACGCCGGGACAGGGATAACACCGGGGAGCTGTTTTTT.

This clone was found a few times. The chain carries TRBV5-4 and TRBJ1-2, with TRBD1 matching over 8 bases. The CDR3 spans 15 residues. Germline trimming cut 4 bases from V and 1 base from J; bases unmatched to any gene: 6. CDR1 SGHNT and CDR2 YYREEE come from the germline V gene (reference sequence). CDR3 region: CASSQGQGYNYGYTF. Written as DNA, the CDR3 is TGTGCCAGCAGCCAAGGACAGGGCTATAACTATGGCTACACCTTC.

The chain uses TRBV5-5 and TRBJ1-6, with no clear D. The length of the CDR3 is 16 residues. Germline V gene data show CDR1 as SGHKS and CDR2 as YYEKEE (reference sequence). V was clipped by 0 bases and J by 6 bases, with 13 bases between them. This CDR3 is CASSLDSSPGNSPLHF. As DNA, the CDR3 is TGTGCCAGCAGCTTGGATTCGTCCCCCGGTAATTCACCCCTCCACTTT.

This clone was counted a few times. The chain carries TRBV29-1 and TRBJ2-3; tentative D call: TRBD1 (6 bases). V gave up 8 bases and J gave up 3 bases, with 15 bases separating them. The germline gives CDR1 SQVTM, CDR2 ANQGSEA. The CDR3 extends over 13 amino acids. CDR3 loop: CSTDGQTTDTQYF. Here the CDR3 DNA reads TGCAGCACCGACGGACAGACGACAGATACGCAGTATTTT.

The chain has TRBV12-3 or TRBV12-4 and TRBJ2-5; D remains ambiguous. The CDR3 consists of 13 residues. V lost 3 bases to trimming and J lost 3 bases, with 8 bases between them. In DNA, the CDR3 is TGTGCCAGCAGTTTCCGTAGAGAAGAGACCCAGTACTTC. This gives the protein CASSFRREETQYF.

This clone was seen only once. CDR3 in amino acids: CASSVQPGQGYTF. CDR3 nucleotide sequence: TGTGCCAGCAGCGTCCAACCGGGACAGGGCTACACCTTC. J is TRBJ1-2 and V is TRBV7-8; 7 nucleotides match TRBD1. V trimming: 5 bases; J trimming: 8 bases; junction bases outside the gene matches: 8. Germline V gene sequence: CDR1 SGHVS, CDR2 FQNEAQ. The CDR3 runs 13 residues.

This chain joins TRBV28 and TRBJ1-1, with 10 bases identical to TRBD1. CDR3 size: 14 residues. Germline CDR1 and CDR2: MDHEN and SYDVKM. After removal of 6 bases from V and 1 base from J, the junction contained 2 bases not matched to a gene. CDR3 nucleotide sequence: TGTGCCAGCAGGACAGGGGGCACGAACACTGAAGCTTTCTTT. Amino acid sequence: CASRTGGTNTEAFF.

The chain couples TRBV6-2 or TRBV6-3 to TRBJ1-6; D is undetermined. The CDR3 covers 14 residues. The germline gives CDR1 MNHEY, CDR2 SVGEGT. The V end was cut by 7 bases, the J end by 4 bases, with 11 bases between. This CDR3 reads CASTPAEYNSPLHF. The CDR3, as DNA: TGTGCCAGCACCCCAGCGGAATATAATTCACCCCTCCACTTT.

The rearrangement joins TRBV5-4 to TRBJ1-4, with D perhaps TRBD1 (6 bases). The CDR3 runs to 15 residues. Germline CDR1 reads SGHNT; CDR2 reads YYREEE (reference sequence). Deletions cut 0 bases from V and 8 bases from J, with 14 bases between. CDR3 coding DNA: TGTGCCAGCAGCTTGGAGGGGGGGGTTAAAGAAAAACTGTTTTTT. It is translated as CASSLEGGVKEKLFF.

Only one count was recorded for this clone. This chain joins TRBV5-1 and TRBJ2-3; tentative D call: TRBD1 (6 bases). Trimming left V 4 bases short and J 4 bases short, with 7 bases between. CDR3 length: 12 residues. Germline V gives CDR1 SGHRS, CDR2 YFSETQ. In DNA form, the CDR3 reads TGCGCCAGCAGCGGGGGCCCAGATACGCAGTATTTT. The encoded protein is CASSGGPDTQYF.

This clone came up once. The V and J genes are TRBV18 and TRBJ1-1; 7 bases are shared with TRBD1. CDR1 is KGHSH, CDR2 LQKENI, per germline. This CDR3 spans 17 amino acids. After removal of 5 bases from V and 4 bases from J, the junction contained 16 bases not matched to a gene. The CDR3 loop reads CASSNLPRQGIGTEAFF. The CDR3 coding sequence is TGTGCCAGCTCAAACCTGCCGAGACAGGGAATAGGCACTGAAGCTTTCTTT.

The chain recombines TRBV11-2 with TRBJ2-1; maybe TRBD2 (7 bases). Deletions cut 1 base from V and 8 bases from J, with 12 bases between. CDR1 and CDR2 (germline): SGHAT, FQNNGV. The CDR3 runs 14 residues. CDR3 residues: CASSLVGGRDEQFF. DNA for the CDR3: TGTGCCAGCAGCTTAGTAGGGGGGAGGGATGAGCAGTTCTTC.

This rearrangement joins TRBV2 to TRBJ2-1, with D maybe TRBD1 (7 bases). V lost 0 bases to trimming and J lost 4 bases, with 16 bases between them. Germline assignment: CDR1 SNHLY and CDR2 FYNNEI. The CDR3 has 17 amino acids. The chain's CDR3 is CASSEARDSLLYNEQFF. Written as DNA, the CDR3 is TGTGCCAGCAGTGAAGCGCGGGACAGTTTACTATACAATGAGCAGTTCTTC.

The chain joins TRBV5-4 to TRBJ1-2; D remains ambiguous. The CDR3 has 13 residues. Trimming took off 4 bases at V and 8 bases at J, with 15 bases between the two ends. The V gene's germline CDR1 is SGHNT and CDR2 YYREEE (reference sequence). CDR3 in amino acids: CASSLTGIVGYTF. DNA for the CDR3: TGTGCCAGCAGCCTGACCGGGATTGTGGGCTACACCTTC.

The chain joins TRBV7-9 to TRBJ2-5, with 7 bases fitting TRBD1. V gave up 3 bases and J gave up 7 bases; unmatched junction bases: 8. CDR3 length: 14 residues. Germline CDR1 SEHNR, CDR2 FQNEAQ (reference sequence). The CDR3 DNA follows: TGTGCCAGCAGCTTGGGACAGCCCGGAGGGACCCAGTACTTC. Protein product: CASSLGQPGGTQYF. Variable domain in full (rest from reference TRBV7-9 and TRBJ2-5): DTGVSQNPRHKITKRGQNVTFRCDPISEHNRLYWYRQTLGQGPEFLTYFQNEAQLEKSRLLSDRFSAERPKGSFSTLEIQRTEQGDSAMYLCASSLGQPGGTQYFGPGTRLLVL.

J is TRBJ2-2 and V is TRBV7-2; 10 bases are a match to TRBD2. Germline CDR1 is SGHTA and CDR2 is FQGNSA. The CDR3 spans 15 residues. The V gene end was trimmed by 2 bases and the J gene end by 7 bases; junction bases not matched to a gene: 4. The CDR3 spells CASSLSGGAGGELFF. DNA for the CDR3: TGTGCCAGCAGCTTAAGCGGGGGGGCCGGCGGGGAGCTGTTTTTT.

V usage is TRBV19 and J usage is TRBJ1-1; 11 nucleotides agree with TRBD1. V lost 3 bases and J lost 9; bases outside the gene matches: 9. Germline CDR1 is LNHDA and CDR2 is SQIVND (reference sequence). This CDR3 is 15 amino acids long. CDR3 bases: TGTGCCAGTAGTATTGGTCTGGGGACAGGGGGACAAGCTTTCTTT. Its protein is CASSIGLGTGGQAFF.

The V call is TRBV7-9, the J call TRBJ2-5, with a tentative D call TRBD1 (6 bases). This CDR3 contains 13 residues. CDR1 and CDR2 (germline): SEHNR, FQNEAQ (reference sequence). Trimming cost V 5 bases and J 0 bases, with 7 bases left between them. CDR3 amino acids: CASSRTDQETQYF. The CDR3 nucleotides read TGTGCCAGCAGCCGGACAGACCAAGAGACCCAGTACTTC.

CDR3 loop: CASSYSGYGYTF. Here the CDR3 DNA reads TGTGCCAGCAGTTATTCCGGGTATGGCTACACCTTC. V gene TRBV6-6 combines with J gene TRBJ1-2; D is ambiguous. The germline gives CDR1 MNHNY, CDR2 SVGAGI (reference sequence). Trimming cost V 3 bases and J 5 bases, with 7 bases left between them. The CDR3 is made up of 12 amino acids.

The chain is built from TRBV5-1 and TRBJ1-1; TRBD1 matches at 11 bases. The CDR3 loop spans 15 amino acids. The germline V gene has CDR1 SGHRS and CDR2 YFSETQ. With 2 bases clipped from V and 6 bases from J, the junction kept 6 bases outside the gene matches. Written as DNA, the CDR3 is TGCGCCAGCAGCTTACCCGGGACAGGGGGGGCTGAAGCTTTCTTT. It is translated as CASSLPGTGGAEAFF.